The rows below give T cell receptor beta chains drawn from one sample of a study of blood T cell repertoires in COVID-19. Assay used: immunoSEQ multiplex PCR; TCRdb lists only in-frame clones, some missing. There are approximately 130,000 clones in the sample; 84% occur only once, and roughly 13% lies in the top ten. The specimen was peripheral blood. The source is a human donor in a cohort sampled during active COVID-19. Each CDR3 is given with its conserved first and last residue. D genes are given only for firm matches. Where a row states a size, it is once, few, many or the class of an expanded clone; other rows omit it.

TRBJ2-2,-,-,TRBV27,TGTGCCAGCAGTTCGGAGACAGTCGTGGGCACCGGGGAGCTGTTTTTT,CASSSETVVGTGELFF
TRBJ1-2,TRBD1,-,TRBV7-2,TGTGCCAGCAGCCCGACAGGGGAACACTATGGCTACACCTTC,CASSPTGEHYGYTF
TRBJ2-1,-,-,TRBV6-5,TGTGCCAGCAGTCGAAAGGAGTACAATGAGCAGTTCTTC,CASSRKEYNEQFF
TRBJ1-1,TRBD1,-,TRBV11-2,TGTGCCAGCAGCAAGACCGGGACAGACGCCACTGAAGCTTTCTTT,CASSKTGTDATEAFF
TRBJ1-1,TRBD1,-,TRBV5-1,TGCGCCAGCAGCCTGGGGACAGAAGTTTCTGAAGCTTTCTTT,CASSLGTEVSEAFF
TRBJ2-7,TRBD2,-,TRBV19,TGTGCCAGTAGTATTTTAGCGGGGTACGAGCAGTACTTC,CASSILAGYEQYF
TRBJ2-6,-,-,TRBV2,TGTGCCAGCAGGGTACAGGCTCCCGGGGCCAACGTCCTGACTTTC,CASRVQAPGANVLTF
TRBJ1-1,TRBD1,-,TRBV5-1,TGCGCCAGCAGCAACACCCAGGGGGCCTCAGCGGGAGCTTTCTTT,CASSNTQGASAGAFF
TRBJ1-5,-,-,TRBV30,TGTGCCTGGGGTCCGGGACATAGTAATCAGCCCCAGCATTTT,CAWGPGHSNQPQHF
TRBJ2-5,-,-,TRBV6-5,TGTGCCAGCAGTCGCCGGGCCCGAGGGGAGACCCAGTACTTC,CASSRRARGETQYF
TRBJ1-2,TRBD1,-,TRBV7-2,TGTGCCAGCAGCCCCCGACAGGGAATGGTTAACTATGGCTACACCTTC,CASSPRQGMVNYGYTF
TRBJ1-6,-,few,TRBV7-6,TGTGCCAGCAGCCTTCGAGGGGGGGATTCACCCCTCCACTTT,CASSLRGGDSPLHF
TRBJ2-5,TRBD2,-,TRBV30,TGTGCCCGGGAGGTAGCCGCGCAGACCCAGTACTTC,CAREVAAQTQYF
TRBJ1-6,TRBD1,-,TRBV5-1,TGCGCCAGCAGCGTAGCACCGGACAGGGGAGTGAATTCACCCCTCCACTTT,CASSVAPDRGVNSPLHF
TRBJ1-6,-,-,TRBV11-2,TGTGCCAGCAGCTTAGGGGTGGGGCTGGGTAATTCACCCCTCCACTTT,CASSLGVGLGNSPLHF
TRBJ2-1,TRBD1,-,TRBV5-1,TGCGCCAGCAGCGTGTGGACAGGAGTATACAATGAGCAGTTCTTC,CASSVWTGVYNEQFF
TRBJ1-6,-,-,TRBV2,TGTGCCAGCACTCGGGACGGGGGTGGTTCACCCCTCCACTTT,CASTRDGGGSPLHF
TRBJ2-1,-,once,TRBV9,TGTGCCAGCAGCGTTCTGGGGCCCAACAATGAGCAGTTCTTC,CASSVLGPNNEQFF
TRBJ1-1,TRBD1,-,TRBV3-1/TRBV3-2,TGTGCCAGCAGCCAATTTCACAGGGGGACTGAAGCTTTCTTT,CASSQFHRGTEAFF
TRBJ2-1,TRBD2,-,TRBV3-1/TRBV3-2,TGTGCCAGCAGCCAAGACCTAGCGGGGGGTGCCTACAATGAGCAGTTCTTC,CASSQDLAGGAYNEQFF
TRBJ1-6,-,-,TRBV25-1,TGTGCCAGCAGTGAATCGGGGATTTCACCCCTCCACTTT,CASSESGISPLHF
TRBJ2-3,TRBD2,-,TRBV6-2/TRBV6-3,TGTGCCAGCAGTTACCTCGGGGGGTCCACAGATACGCAGTATTTT,CASSYLGGSTDTQYF
TRBJ2-2,TRBD1,once,TRBV2,TGTGCCAGCAGGACAGGGGCGAACACCGGGGAGCTGTTTTTT,CASRTGANTGELFF
TRBJ2-7,-,few,TRBV5-4,TGTGCCAGCAGCTTGGACAGCCGAACCTACGAGCAGTACTTC,CASSLDSRTYEQYF
TRBJ2-7,TRBD1,few,TRBV5-6,TGTGCCAGCAGCTTGCGGACAGGCGTCTCCTACGAGCAGTACTTC,CASSLRTGVSYEQYF
TRBJ2-1,TRBD2,-,TRBV7-8,TGTGCCAGTTCCGCGGGGGGGCCCAATGAGCAGTTCTTC,CASSAGGPNEQFF
TRBJ1-2,TRBD1,-,TRBV9,TGTGCCAGCAGCGGACAGGGGGGGCTCGGCTATGGCTACACCTTC,CASSGQGGLGYGYTF
TRBJ2-2,-,-,TRBV9,TGTGCCAGCAGCCCTCCCCCCCCGACAGTAACCGGGGAGCTGTTTTTT,CASSPPPPTVTGELFF
TRBJ1-1,TRBD1,-,TRBV5-1,TGCGCCAGCAGCTTGGTAGGGACAGGGAACACTGAAGCTTTCTTT,CASSLVGTGNTEAFF
TRBJ2-7,-,-,TRBV5-1,TGCGCCAGCAGCTTTTCAGTCCTCGGGGACGAGCAGTACTTC,CASSFSVLGDEQYF
TRBJ1-2,-,-,TRBV7-2,TGTGCCAGCAGCTTATTAGGGTCAAAGGGGGGCTACACCTTC,CASSLLGSKGGYTF
TRBJ1-3,-,-,TRBV5-1,TGCGCCAGCAGCTCGGGGGGGTCCACCTCTGGAAACACCATATATTTT,CASSSGGSTSGNTIYF
TRBJ1-5,TRBD1,-,TRBV5-1,TGCGCCAGCAGCCGTAGGCCACAGGGGTTTGGCAATCAGCCCCAGCATTTT,CASSRRPQGFGNQPQHF
TRBJ2-7,-,-,TRBV29-1,TGCAGCGTCATATTGGCAGGCGTGTCCGAGCAGTACTTC,CSVILAGVSEQYF
TRBJ2-1,-,-,TRBV21-1,TGTGCCAGCACCTATAGACTAGCGGGGGGGCTCAATGAGCAGTTCTTC,CASTYRLAGGLNEQFF
TRBJ1-1,TRBD1,-,TRBV14,TGTGCCAGCAGCCAACAAACAGGGGGCACTGAAGCTTTCTTT,CASSQQTGGTEAFF
TRBJ1-2,-,once,TRBV4-1,TGCGCCAGCAGCGATGCAGGGGATTTCGGCTATGGCTACACCTTC,CASSDAGDFGYGYTF